This entry describes one T cell receptor beta chain. Between the trimmed V and J ends, which lost 1 base and 2 bases, there was a span of 15 bases. This CDR3 spans 17 amino acids. The germline V gene encodes CDR1 SGHAT and CDR2 FQNNGV. This entry comes from a study of glioma-infiltrating T cells after dendritic cell vaccination. Documented time point: after dendritic cell vaccination, including at tumor progression/relapse. None of the glioblastoma patients had an isocitrate dehydrogenase mutation. PBMC were collected before vaccination, two weeks after the third vaccination, and at progression. Method: immunoSEQ multiplex PCR; TCRdb's copy keeps in-frame clones and lacks some. Among some 91,000 clones listed, about 81% were seen once.

This receptor was obtained from a human donor with glioblastoma. This chain connects TRBV11-2 to TRBJ1-3; the D gene is possibly TRBD1 (6 bases). This specimen consisted of blood, obtained after dendritic cell vaccination. The CDR3 protein is CASSLALQGRTGNTIYF. In DNA form, the CDR3 reads TGTGCCAGCAGCTTAGCCCTACAGGGCCGGACTGGAAACACCATATATTTT.